The 6 T cell receptor beta chains below were found in one sample sequenced in a study of early T cells in non-severe SARS-CoV-2 infection. MiXCR was run by TCRdb on the 5' RACE reads, yielding one entry per CDR3 protein. The profile shows approximately 77,000 distinct CDR3 sequences, approximately 12% of them singletons. The specimen was whole blood. The origin of the receptors is an adult who was a healthcare worker with PCR-confirmed SARS-CoV-2 infection or an uninfected control (not recorded which).

This clonotype has more than one count but fewer than ten. V and J are TRBV10-2 and TRBJ1-2; D is possibly TRBD1 (5 bases). V was clipped by 9 bases and J by 0 bases, with 20 bases between them. Germline loops: CDR1 WSHSY, CDR2 SAAADI. The CDR3 sequence is 16 residues long. CDR3 loop: CASTRGGLLANYGYTF. The CDR3 nucleotides read TGCGCCAGTACCCGGGGCGGCCTACTAGCTAACTATGGCTACACCTTC.

This clonotype was found many times. The chain employs TRBV29-1 and TRBJ2-1; D ambiguous. This CDR3 contains 12 residues. Looked up from germline, CDR1 is SQVTM and CDR2 is ANQGSEA. Trimming pared 3 bases from V and 4 bases from J, leaving 7 bases between. CDR3 nucleotide sequence: TGCAGCGTTGACGGCAGATACAATGAGCAGTTCTTC. Translating it yields CSVDGRYNEQFF.

This clonotype has a handful of counts. This sequence joins TRBV7-8 and TRBJ2-5, with D tentatively TRBD1 or TRBD2 (6 bases each). This CDR3 comprises 16 residues. Germline CDR1 and CDR2: SGHVS and FQNEAQ. V was cut by 7 bases and J by 4 bases, with 22 bases left in between. This CDR3 reads CASNGGHRSLGETQYF. The CDR3 DNA sequence: TGTGCCAGCAATGGGGGGCATCGGTCTCTGGGAGAGACCCAGTACTTC.

In its sample, this clonotype was seen a few times. This sequence joins TRBV6-4 and TRBJ2-1, with 11 bases fitting TRBD2. V gave up 8 bases and J gave up 9 bases; unmatched junction bases: 27. Looked up from germline, CDR1 is MRHNA and CDR2 is SNTAGT. This CDR3 comprises 20 residues. CDR3 residues: CASPSPPPSGRPLDGREQFF. The CDR3 nucleotides are TGTGCCAGCCCTTCCCCCCCCCCTAGCGGGAGGCCTCTAGACGGGCGTGAGCAGTTCTTC.

This rearrangement joins TRBV11-1 to TRBJ2-5; 7 bases are a match to TRBD1. CDR1 and CDR2 (germline): SGHAT, FQDESV (reference sequence). This CDR3 has 15 amino acids. The J segment lost 1 base and the V segment lost 6 bases, leaving 8 bases of the junction unmatched. The CDR3 here is CASRPKGGGQETQYF. As DNA, the CDR3 is TGTGCCAGCAGGCCCAAAGGGGGCGGCCAAGAGACCCAGTACTTC.

This clonotype has just a few counts. This chain uses TRBV20-1 with TRBJ2-1; TRBD2 agrees at 10 bases. Germline V gene data show CDR1 as DFQATT and CDR2 as SNEGSKA (reference sequence). Trimming took 5 bases from V and 6 from J; bases not matched to a gene: 7. The CDR3 is 14 residues long. CDR3 loop: CSAPPSGRTNEQFF. The CDR3 nucleotides read TGCAGTGCTCCACCTAGCGGGAGAACCAATGAGCAGTTCTTC.